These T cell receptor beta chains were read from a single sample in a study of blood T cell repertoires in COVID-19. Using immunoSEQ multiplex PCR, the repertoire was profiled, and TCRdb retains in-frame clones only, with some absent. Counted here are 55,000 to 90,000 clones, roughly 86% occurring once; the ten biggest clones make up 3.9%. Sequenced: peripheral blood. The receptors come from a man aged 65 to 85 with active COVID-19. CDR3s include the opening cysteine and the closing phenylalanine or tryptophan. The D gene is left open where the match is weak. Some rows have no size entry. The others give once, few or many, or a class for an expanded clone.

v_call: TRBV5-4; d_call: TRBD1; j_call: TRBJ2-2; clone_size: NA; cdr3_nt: TGTGCCTATGGGGACAGGGGTGCCTCGAACACCGGGGAGCTGTTTTTT; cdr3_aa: CAYGDRGASNTGELFF
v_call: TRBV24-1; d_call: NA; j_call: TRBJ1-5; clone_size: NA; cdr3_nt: TGTGCCACCAGTGATTCGGCAGGTAGCAATCAGCCCCAGCATTTT; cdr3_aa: CATSDSAGSNQPQHF
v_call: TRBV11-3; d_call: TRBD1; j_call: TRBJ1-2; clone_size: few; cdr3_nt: TGTGCCAGCAGCCCGACAGGGGGCAAGGATGGCTACACCTTC; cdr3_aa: CASSPTGGKDGYTF
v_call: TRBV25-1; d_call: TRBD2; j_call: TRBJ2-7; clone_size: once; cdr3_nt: TGTGCCAGCAGTGAATCTTGGGGACTAGCGGCCTACGAGCAGTACTTC; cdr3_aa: CASSESWGLAAYEQYF
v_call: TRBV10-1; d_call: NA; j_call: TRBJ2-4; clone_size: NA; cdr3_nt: TGCGCCAGCCGGGGACAGCTAGGGGGGGCCAAAAACATTCAGTACTTC; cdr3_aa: CASRGQLGGAKNIQYF
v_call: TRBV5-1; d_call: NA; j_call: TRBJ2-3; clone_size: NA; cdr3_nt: TGCGCCAGCAGCTTGCCCCCTAGCACAGATACGCAGTATTTT; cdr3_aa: CASSLPPSTDTQYF
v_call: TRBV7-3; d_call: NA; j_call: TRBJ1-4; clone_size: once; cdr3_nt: TGTGCCAGCAGCTTATCCCCAGCAACTAATGAAAAACTGTTTTTT; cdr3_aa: CASSLSPATNEKLFF
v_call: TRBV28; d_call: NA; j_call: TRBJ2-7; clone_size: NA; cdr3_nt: TGTGCCAGCAGTTCTACCGGGGTTCAGTCCTACGAGCAGTACTTC; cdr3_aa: CASSSTGVQSYEQYF
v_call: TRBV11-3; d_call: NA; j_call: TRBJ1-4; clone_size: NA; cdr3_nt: TGTGCCAGCAGCCTGGGAGGGGTGACTAATGAAAAACTGTTTTTT; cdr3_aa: CASSLGGVTNEKLFF
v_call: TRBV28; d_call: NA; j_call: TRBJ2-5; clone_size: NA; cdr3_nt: TGTGCCAGCAGTTCCCCCCTGGGGGGTTGGGAGACCCAGTACTTC; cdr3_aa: CASSSPLGGWETQYF
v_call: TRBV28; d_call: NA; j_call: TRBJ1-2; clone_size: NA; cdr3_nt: TGTGCCAGCAGCCTGGGCCCTCCGCAGCTCAAGGGGGGCTACACCTTC; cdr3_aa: CASSLGPPQLKGGYTF
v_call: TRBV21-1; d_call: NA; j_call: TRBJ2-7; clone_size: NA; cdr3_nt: TGTGCCAGCAGCAAAGTTGGTAAGAGACAGGGAGTCTACGAGCAGTACTTC; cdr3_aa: CASSKVGKRQGVYEQYF
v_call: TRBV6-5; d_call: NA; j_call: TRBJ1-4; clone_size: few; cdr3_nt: TGTGCCAGCAGGCGGGACACTAATGAAAAACTGTTTTTT; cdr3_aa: CASRRDTNEKLFF
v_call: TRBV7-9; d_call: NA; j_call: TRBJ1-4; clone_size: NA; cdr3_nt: TGTGCCAGCAGGGAGGGGTTCGGTGAAAAACTGTTTTTT; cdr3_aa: CASREGFGEKLFF
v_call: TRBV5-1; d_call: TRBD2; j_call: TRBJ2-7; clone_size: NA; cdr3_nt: TGCGCCAGCAGCCCCGTTGTGACTAGCGGTCTCGTCGAGCAGTACTTC; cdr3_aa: CASSPVVTSGLVEQYF
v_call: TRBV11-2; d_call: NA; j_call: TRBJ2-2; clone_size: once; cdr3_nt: TGTGCCAGCAGCTTAAACCCGGGAGCCGGGGAGCTGTTTTTT; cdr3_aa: CASSLNPGAGELFF
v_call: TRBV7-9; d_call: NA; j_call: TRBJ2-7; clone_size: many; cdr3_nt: TGTGCCAGCAGCAAAATGGGGCCTACCTACGAGCAGTACTTC; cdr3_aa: CASSKMGPTYEQYF
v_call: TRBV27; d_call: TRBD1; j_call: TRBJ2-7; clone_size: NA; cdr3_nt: TGTGCCAGCAGTCCCTCGGACAGGGAGACTTTCGCTGGGCAGTACTTC; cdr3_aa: CASSPSDRETFAGQYF
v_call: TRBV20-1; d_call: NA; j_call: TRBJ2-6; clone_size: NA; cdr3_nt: TGCAGTGCTAGTACCACAGTCGACAACGTCCTGACTTTC; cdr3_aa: CSASTTVDNVLTF
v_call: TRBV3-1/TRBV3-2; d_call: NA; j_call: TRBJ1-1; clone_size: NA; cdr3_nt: TGTGCCAGCAGCCCCCCGGGGGGGACCCTTGGGGGGGCTGAAGCTTTCTTT; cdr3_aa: CASSPPGGTLGGAEAFF
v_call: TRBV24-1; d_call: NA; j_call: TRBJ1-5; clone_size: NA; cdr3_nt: TGTGCCACCAGTGATCCGCGGGGAGAGCAGCCCCAGCATTTT; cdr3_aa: CATSDPRGEQPQHF
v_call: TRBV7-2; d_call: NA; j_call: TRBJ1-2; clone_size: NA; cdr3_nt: TGTGCCAGCAGCTTGGGGGGTTTTAACTATGGCTACACCTTC; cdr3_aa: CASSLGGFNYGYTF
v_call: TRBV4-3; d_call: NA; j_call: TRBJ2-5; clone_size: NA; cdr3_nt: TGCGCCAGCAGCCAAGGACAGGTCCAAGAGACCCAGTACTTC; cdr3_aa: CASSQGQVQETQYF
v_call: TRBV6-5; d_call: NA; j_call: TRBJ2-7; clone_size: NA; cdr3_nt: TGTGCCAGCAGGGCTGCAGGGGAGCAGTACTTC; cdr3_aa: CASRAAGEQYF
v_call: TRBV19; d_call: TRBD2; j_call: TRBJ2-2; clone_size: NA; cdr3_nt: TGTGCCACCAAGCGGGAGAACACCGGGGAGCTGTTTTTT; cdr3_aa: CATKRENTGELFF
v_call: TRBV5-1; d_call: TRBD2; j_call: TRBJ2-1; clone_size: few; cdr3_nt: TGCGCCAGCAGCTTGGTGGGGACTAGCGGATACAATGAGCAGTTCTTC; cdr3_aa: CASSLVGTSGYNEQFF
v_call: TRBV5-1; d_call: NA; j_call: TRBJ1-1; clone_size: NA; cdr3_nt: TGCGCCAGCAGCTTGTCACAGGGGAACACTGAAGCTTTCTTT; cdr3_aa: CASSLSQGNTEAFF
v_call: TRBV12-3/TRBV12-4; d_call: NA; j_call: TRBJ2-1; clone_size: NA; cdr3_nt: TGTGCCAGCAGTCCCACGGTCGGGGGGCAGTTCTTC; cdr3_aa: CASSPTVGGQFF
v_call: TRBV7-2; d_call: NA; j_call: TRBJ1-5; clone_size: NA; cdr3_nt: TGTGCCAGCAGCCCCAATGGGGCCCTTCTCAATCAGCCCCAGCATTTT; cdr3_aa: CASSPNGALLNQPQHF
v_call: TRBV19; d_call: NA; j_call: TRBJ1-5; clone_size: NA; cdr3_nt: TGTGCCAGTAGTCTAACAGGTCCTCATCAGCCCCAGCATTTT; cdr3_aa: CASSLTGPHQPQHF
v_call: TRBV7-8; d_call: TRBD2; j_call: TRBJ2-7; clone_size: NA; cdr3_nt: TGTGCCAGCAGCTTAGGGGCTAGCGGGAGATGGCGGCCGTACGAGCAGTACTTC; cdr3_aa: CASSLGASGRWRPYEQYF
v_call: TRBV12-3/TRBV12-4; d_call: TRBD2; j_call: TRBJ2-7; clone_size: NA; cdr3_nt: TGTGCCAGCAGTTTAGTATCCGGGGGGGCGCAGTACTTC; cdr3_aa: CASSLVSGGAQYF
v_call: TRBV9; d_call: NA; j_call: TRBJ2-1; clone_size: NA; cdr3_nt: TGTGCCAGCAGCGTAGTGGTAGCTGCCAATGAGCAGTTCTTC; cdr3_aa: CASSVVVAANEQFF